This T cell receptor beta chain was documented in a study of cytomegalovirus exposure and HLA in healthy donors. With respect to this clone: The antigen is not known.

Study conclusions and caveats: At a 0.05 false discovery rate, a later analysis found over 15,000 TCR beta sequences to be associated with HLA alleles.

Primers included in the PCR were 60 Vbeta and 13 Jbeta primers. The method was immunoSEQ multiplex PCR; TCRdb's version includes in-frame clones alone and lacks a portion of them. This sample has some 120,000 clones, with approximately 85% found just once. V was cut by 2 bases and J by 6 bases, with 14 bases left in between. Germline CDR1 MNHEY, CDR2 SMNVEV (reference sequence). The CDR3 is 15 residues long. Material for sequencing was PBMCs. The rearrangement uses TRBV27 and TRBJ2-1; D call uncertain. The TCR originated in a woman under 40 in good health and CMV-seropositive. CDR3 sequence reads: CASSLGWALRNEQFF. CDR3 in DNA: TGTGCCAGCAGTTTAGGGTGGGCGCTTCGCAATGAGCAGTTCTTC.